This T cell receptor beta chain was retrieved from a study of T cells in Graves' hyperthyroidism and ophthalmopathy. TCR beta CDR3 region amplification was performed from RNA transcripts. The HTBI primer set served for first-round RT-PCR of the TCR CDR3. TCRdb re-analysed the multiplex PCR reads in MiXCR, keeping a single row per CDR3 protein. The table shows about 530,000 distinct CDR3 sequences, with approximately 17% occurring only once. This clonotype was observed a handful of times. J lost 0 bases, V lost 2 bases, and 16 bases had no gene match. CDR1 is MGHRA and CDR2 is YSYEKL in the germline V gene. The CDR3 contains 21 residues.

Sequencing was performed on blood. This rearrangement joins TRBV4-1 to TRBJ1-4, with 9 nucleotides matching TRBD1. This sequence originates from a woman aged 18-29 years with Graves' ophthalmopathy. DNA for the CDR3: TGCGCCAGCAGCCAACCCGATCCTAACCGGGACAGGGAAACAACTAATGAAAAACTGTTTTTT. Encoded protein: CASSQPDPNRDRETTNEKLFF.